One and the same sample provided the 30 T cell receptor beta chains below, sequenced in a study of blood T cell repertoires in COVID-19. Only in-frame clones appear in the TCRdb table, and some are missing; sequencing was by immunoSEQ multiplex PCR. The sample carries roughly 80,000 clones, about 83% recorded once. Input material: peripheral blood. These receptor sequences come from a man in his fifties with acute or convalescent COVID-19.

This chain joins TRBV14 and TRBJ1-3; D uncertain. The CDR3 length is 14 residues. V lost 5 bases and J lost 0, with 8 bases in between. From germline, CDR1 is SGHDN and CDR2 FVKESK. The CDR3 DNA is TGTGCCAGCAGCGCCGGGAACTCTGGAAACACCATATATTTT. This encodes CASSAGNSGNTIYF.

This clone occurred a few times. The V gene is TRBV10-3, the J gene TRBJ1-1; D gene uncertain. Germline V gene sequence: CDR1 ENHRY, CDR2 SYGVKD. The CDR3 is 13 amino acids. Trimming took off 7 bases at V and 3 bases at J, with 12 bases between the two ends. CDR3 sequence: CAITGGPDTEAFF. For the CDR3, the DNA is TGTGCCATCACCGGAGGGCCAGACACTGAAGCTTTCTTT.

V usage is TRBV9 and J usage is TRBJ2-7; no clear D gene. V was pared by 0 bases and J by 6 bases, with 13 bases between. This CDR3 comprises 14 residues. Per the germline V gene, CDR1 is SGDLS and CDR2 is YYNGEE. This CDR3 reads CASSVDPQVGEQYF. The CDR3 DNA reads TGTGCCAGCAGCGTAGATCCGCAGGTAGGCGAGCAGTACTTC.

The V gene is TRBV24-1, the J gene TRBJ2-3; a weak D match, TRBD2 (6 bases). V dropped 5 bases and J dropped 4 bases, with 15 bases sitting between them. Germline V lookup: CDR1 KGHDR, CDR2 SFDVKD. This CDR3 comprises 15 residues. CDR3 sequence: CATSALGASADTQYF. As DNA, the CDR3 is TGTGCCACCAGTGCCCTCGGGGCTAGCGCAGATACGCAGTATTTT.

V and J are TRBV7-8 and TRBJ2-2, with 14 positions matching TRBD2. This CDR3 has 18 amino acids. The germline V gene encodes CDR1 SGHVS and CDR2 FQNEAQ. The V gene end was trimmed by 5 bases and the J gene end by 0 bases; junction bases not matched to a gene: 5. The CDR3 loop reads CASSGRGLAGANTGELFF. Here the CDR3 DNA reads TGTGCCAGCAGCGGCAGGGGACTAGCGGGAGCGAACACCGGGGAGCTGTTTTTT.

This clone was recorded a few times. V usage is TRBV2 and J usage is TRBJ1-2; 7 positions agree with TRBD1. The germline gives CDR1 SNHLY, CDR2 FYNNEI. The length of the CDR3 is 14 residues. With 4 bases clipped from V and 4 bases from J, the junction kept 6 bases outside the gene matches. The CDR3 sequence is CASSGQGFGYGYTF. Written as DNA, the CDR3 is TGTGCCAGCAGTGGACAGGGCTTTGGCTATGGCTACACCTTC.

The chain recombines TRBV5-1 with TRBJ2-1, with 7 positions matching TRBD1. V shed 4 bases, J shed 9 bases, and the junction held 7 bases outside the gene matches. There are 13 residues in the CDR3. The germline V gene has CDR1 SGHRS and CDR2 YFSETQ. The CDR3 region has the DNA TGCGCCAGCAGCGCTTTACAGGGGACTGAGCAGTTCTTC. Translating it yields CASSALQGTEQFF.

The count of this clone is one. The V and J genes are TRBV11-2 and TRBJ2-7; TRBD2 matches at 9 bases. The V gene's germline CDR1 is SGHAT and CDR2 FQNNGV. V gave up 1 base and J gave up 4 bases; unmatched junction bases: 2. The CDR3 loop spans 14 amino acids. The CDR3 DNA follows: TGTGCCAGCAGCTTAGGAACTAGCGGGTACGAGCAGTACTTC. This gives the protein CASSLGTSGYEQYF.

The rearrangement uses TRBV6-6 and TRBJ1-1, with D unresolved. The CDR3 runs 14 residues. Germline V CDR1 and CDR2: MNHNY, SVGAGI (reference sequence). Deletions cut 3 bases from V and 8 bases from J, with 16 bases between. The CDR3 DNA follows: TGTGCCAGCAGTTATCCCGTTGGACCTAGCGAAGCTTTCTTT. Translating it yields CASSYPVGPSEAFF.

The CDR3 DNA follows: TGCAGCGTTGGGGGGCCTGAAGCTTTCTTT. It codes for CSVGGPEAFF. The rearrangement joins TRBV29-1 to TRBJ1-1, with a weak D call TRBD1 (6 bases). Germline V gene lookup returns CDR1 SQVTM and CDR2 ANQGSEA. V lost 4 bases and J 6 bases, leaving 6 bases between the germline ends. The CDR3 has 10 amino acids.

The chain joins TRBV21-1 to TRBJ2-1; the table's TRBD2 call for D was not verified on the DNA. TRBV21-1 is labeled a pseudogene. This CDR3 has 16 amino acids. This chain's CDR3 is CASSTGGLRVINEQFF. CDR3 bases: TGTGCCAGCAGCACTGGAGGTCTGCGGGTTATCAATGAGCAGTTCTTC.

The chain employs TRBV9 and TRBJ2-2; D is unresolved. The CDR3 is 16 amino acids. The germline V gene has CDR1 SGDLS and CDR2 YYNGEE. The germline V and J ends were trimmed by 1 base and 6 bases, with 16 bases remaining between them. CDR3 DNA sequence: TGTGCCAGCAGCGTACAGGCAATGGTGTACGCCGGGGAGCTGTTTTTT. Translation gives CASSVQAMVYAGELFF.

In nucleotides, the CDR3 is TGTGCCAGCACTATCGGAGGGGCGAAGTATCAGCCCCAGCATTTT. It specifies CASTIGGAKYQPQHF. The chain links TRBV2 to TRBJ1-5, with D possibly TRBD1 on 5 matching bases. The V end lost 7 bases, the J end lost 5 bases, and 18 bases lay between the germline ends. Germline loops: CDR1 SNHLY, CDR2 FYNNEI. The CDR3 runs to 15 residues.

This chain connects TRBV7-2 to TRBJ2-2, with TRBD2 matching over 8 bases. The CDR3 consists of 15 residues. The trim removed 4 bases at V and 4 bases at J, leaving 5 bases unmatched. Per the germline V gene, CDR1 is SGHTA and CDR2 is FQGNSA. CDR3 region: CASSSGLAFTGELFF. The DNA of the CDR3 is TGTGCCAGCAGCTCCGGACTAGCCTTCACCGGGGAGCTGTTTTTT. Variable domain in full (rest from reference TRBV7-2 and TRBJ2-2): GAGVSQSPSNKVTEKGKDVELRCDPISGHTALYWYRQSLGQGLEFLIYFQGNSAPDKSGLPSDRFSAERTGGSVSTLTIQRTQQEDSAVYLCASSSGLAFTGELFFGEGSRLTVL.

The V call is TRBV2, the J call TRBJ2-1; D is possibly TRBD2 (7 bases). Germline CDR1 and CDR2: SNHLY and FYNNEI. The CDR3 consists of 15 residues. V lost 8 bases and J 4 bases, leaving 18 bases between the germline ends. The CDR3 protein is CASGGGTTFYNEQFF. The CDR3 DNA reads as TGTGCCAGCGGGGGGGGCACGACCTTTTACAATGAGCAGTTCTTC.

This clone was detected only once. This chain joins TRBV9 and TRBJ2-5, with 7 nucleotides matching TRBD2. V trimming: 4 bases; J trimming: 5 bases; junction bases outside the gene matches: 11. CDR1 and CDR2 from the germline V gene are SGDLS and YYNGEE. There are 15 residues in the CDR3. CDR3 protein: CASSPWEGGYETQYF. Written as DNA, the CDR3 is TGTGCCAGCAGCCCCTGGGAGGGTGGATACGAGACCCAGTACTTC. The full variable domain, in which reference TRBV9 and TRBJ2-5 provide the parts outside the CDR3, is DSGVTQTPKHLITATGQRVTLRCSPRSGDLSVYWYQQSLDQGLQFLIQYYNGEERAKGNILERFSAQQFPDLHSELNLSSLELGDSALYFCASSPWEGGYETQYFGPGTRLLVL.

This chain uses TRBV6-5 with TRBJ1-4; tentative D call: TRBD1 (6 bases). The CDR3 is 15 residues long. Germline V gene data show CDR1 as MNHEY and CDR2 as SVGAGI. Trimming took off 1 base at V and 8 bases at J, with 14 bases between the two ends. CDR3 amino acids: CASSYLGQLEEKLFF. For the CDR3, the DNA is TGTGCCAGCAGTTACTTGGGACAATTGGAGGAAAAACTGTTTTTT.

The chain links TRBV7-9 to TRBJ2-1, with D uncertain. The germline CDR1 and CDR2 sequences are SEHNR and FQNEAQ (reference sequence). CDR3 length: 11 residues. With 5 bases removed from V and 8 bases from J, the gap between germline ends came to 7 bases. The CDR3 coding sequence is TGTGCCAGCAGCCGCCCGGATGAGCAGTTCTTC. It encodes CASSRPDEQFF.

The chain has TRBV19 and TRBJ1-1, with 8 bases identical to TRBD1. This CDR3 contains 15 residues. The germline gives CDR1 LNHDA, CDR2 SQIVND (reference sequence). V dropped 5 bases and J dropped 0; count of bases not matched to a gene: 5. CDR3 sequence reads: CASSPRTGMNTEAFF. In nucleotides, the CDR3 is TGTGCCAGTAGTCCCCGGACAGGGATGAACACTGAAGCTTTCTTT.

The gene calls are TRBV7-8 and TRBJ2-2, with no clear D. CDR3 length: 14 residues. Per germline, CDR1 SGHVS and CDR2 FQNEAQ. The ends were cut back, 3 bases at V and 4 bases at J, with 9 bases in the middle. This CDR3 reads CASSFLRSTGELFF. Here the CDR3 DNA reads TGTGCCAGCAGCTTCCTCAGAAGCACCGGGGAGCTGTTTTTT.

The chain combines TRBV7-2 with TRBJ2-3, with a possible D match to TRBD2 (6 bases). The CDR3 loop spans 16 amino acids. Between the trimmed V and J ends, which lost 3 bases and 3 bases, there was a span of 16 bases. Germline V gives CDR1 SGHTA, CDR2 FQGNSA. The CDR3 region is CASSFRLGEATDTQYF. CDR3 DNA sequence: TGTGCCAGCAGCTTTAGGCTAGGGGAGGCTACAGATACGCAGTATTTT.

The J gene is TRBJ1-1, the V gene TRBV11-3; 8 nucleotides agree with TRBD1. CDR1 is SGHNT, CDR2 YENEEA, per germline. The CDR3 loop spans 16 amino acids. The V gene end was trimmed by 1 base and the J gene end by 1 base; junction bases not matched to a gene: 5. The CDR3 sequence is CASSLGQGYGNTEAFF. The DNA of the CDR3 is TGTGCCAGCAGCTTAGGACAGGGGTACGGGAACACTGAAGCTTTCTTT.

CDR3 residues: CAWETGNNQPQHF. CDR3 sequence (DNA): TGTGCCTGGGAAACAGGGAACAATCAGCCCCAGCATTTT. The J gene is TRBJ1-5, the V gene TRBV30; possible D gene TRBD1, 6 bases. Between the trimmed V and J ends, which lost 5 bases and 3 bases, there was a span of 11 bases. Germline V gene sequence: CDR1 GTSNPN, CDR2 SVGIG (reference sequence). The CDR3 contains 13 residues. Filled out from reference TRBV30 and TRBJ1-5, the complete variable domain reads SQTIHQWPATLVQPVGSPLSLECTVEGTSNPNLYWYRQAAGRGLQLLFYSVGIGQISSEVPQNLSASRPQDRQFILSSKKLLLSDSGFYLCAWETGNNQPQHFGDGTRLSIL.

V and J are TRBV2 and TRBJ2-5; D unresolved. Germline CDR1 and CDR2: SNHLY and FYNNEI. There are 12 residues in the CDR3. Trimming took off 6 bases at V and 5 bases at J, with 10 bases between the two ends. The chain's CDR3 is CASSELRETQYF. CDR3 sequence (DNA): TGTGCCAGCAGCGAGCTCCGCGAGACCCAGTACTTC.

This clone was counted once. The J gene is TRBJ1-2, the V gene TRBV5-5; D gene ambiguous. The germline V gene encodes CDR1 SGHKS and CDR2 YYEKEE (reference sequence). V was trimmed by 4 bases and J by 3 bases, leaving 4 bases between them. This CDR3 spans 11 amino acids. The CDR3 nucleotides are TGTGCCAGCAGCCAGGACTATGGCTACACCTTC. It specifies CASSQDYGYTF.

The V and J genes are TRBV24-1 and TRBJ1-6; possibly TRBD1 for D (6 bases). The CDR3 has 19 amino acids. Germline V CDR1 and CDR2: KGHDR, SFDVKD. Trimming removed 4 bases at V and 5 bases at J, with 23 bases between. The CDR3 nucleotides are TGTGCCACCAGTGAAACACTTGAGACAGGCCAACTCCATAATTCACCCCTCCACTTT. It encodes CATSETLETGQLHNSPLHF.

The chain has TRBV7-9 and TRBJ1-2; 12 bases match TRBD1. CDR1 SEHNR and CDR2 FQNEAQ come from the germline V gene (reference sequence). This CDR3 has 16 residues. V was pared by 1 base and J by 3 bases, with 3 bases of the junction left unmatched. The CDR3 reads CASSLGGTGGDYGYTF. The CDR3 DNA sequence: TGTGCCAGCAGCTTAGGCGGGACAGGGGGCGACTATGGCTACACCTTC.

This rearrangement joins TRBV30 to TRBJ2-5; 11 nucleotides agree with TRBD2. CDR1 GTSNPN and CDR2 SVGIG come from the germline V gene (reference sequence). V lost 3 bases and J lost 5; bases outside the gene matches: 5. This CDR3 comprises 14 residues. The DNA of the CDR3 is TGTGCCTGGAGGCTAGCGGGGGGCGGGGAGACCCAGTACTTC. This codes for CAWRLAGGGETQYF. Drawing the rest from reference TRBV30 and TRBJ2-5, the complete variable domain is SQTIHQWPATLVQPVGSPLSLECTVEGTSNPNLYWYRQAAGRGLQLLFYSVGIGQISSEVPQNLSASRPQDRQFILSSKKLLLSDSGFYLCAWRLAGGGETQYFGPGTRLLVL.

The rearrangement joins TRBV14 to TRBJ2-1; 11 bases align to TRBD2. The V and J ends lost 0 bases and 6 bases, in that order; junction bases with no gene match: 7. The CDR3 spans 17 residues. CDR1 and CDR2 from the germline V gene are SGHDN and FVKESK. CDR3 bases: TGTGCCAGCAGCCAAGATAGCGGGAGGGACTTCGGCAATGAGCAGTTCTTC. It translates to CASSQDSGRDFGNEQFF.

The chain joins TRBV5-5 to TRBJ2-3; weak D call: TRBD1 (7 bases). Germline assignment: CDR1 SGHKS and CDR2 YYEKEE (reference sequence). The CDR3 extends over 15 amino acids. V gave up 4 bases and J gave up 4 bases, with 16 bases separating them. The CDR3 here is CASSQLDREADTQYF. The CDR3, as DNA: TGTGCCAGCAGCCAACTCGACAGGGAGGCAGATACGCAGTATTTT.